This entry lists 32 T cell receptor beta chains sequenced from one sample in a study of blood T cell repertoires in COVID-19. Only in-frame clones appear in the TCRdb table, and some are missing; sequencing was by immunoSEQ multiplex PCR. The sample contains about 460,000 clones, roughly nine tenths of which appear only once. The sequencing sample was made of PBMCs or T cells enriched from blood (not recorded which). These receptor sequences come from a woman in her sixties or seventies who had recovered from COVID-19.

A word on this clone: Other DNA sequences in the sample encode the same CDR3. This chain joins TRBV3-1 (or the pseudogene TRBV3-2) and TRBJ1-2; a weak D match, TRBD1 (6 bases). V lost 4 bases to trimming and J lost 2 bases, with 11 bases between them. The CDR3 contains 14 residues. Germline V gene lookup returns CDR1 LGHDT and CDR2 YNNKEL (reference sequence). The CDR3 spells CASSRRQANYGYTF. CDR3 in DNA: TGTGCCAGCAGCCGCCGACAGGCAAACTATGGCTACACCTTC.

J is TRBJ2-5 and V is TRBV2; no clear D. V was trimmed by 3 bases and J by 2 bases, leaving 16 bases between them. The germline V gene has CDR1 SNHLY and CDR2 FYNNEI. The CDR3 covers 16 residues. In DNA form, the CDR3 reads TGTGCCAGCAGTGAGAAGGTCGGAGCATGGCAAGAGACCCAGTACTTC. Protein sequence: CASSEKVGAWQETQYF. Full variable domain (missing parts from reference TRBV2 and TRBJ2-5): EPEVTQTPSHQVTQMGQEVILRCVPISNHLYFYWYRQILGQKVEFLVSFYNNEISEKSEIFDDQFSVERPDGSNFTLKIRSTKLEDSAMYFCASSEKVGAWQETQYFGPGTRLLVL.

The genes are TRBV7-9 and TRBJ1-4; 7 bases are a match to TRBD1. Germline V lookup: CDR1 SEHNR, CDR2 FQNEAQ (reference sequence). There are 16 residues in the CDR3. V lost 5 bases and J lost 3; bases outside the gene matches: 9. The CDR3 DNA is TGTGCCAGCAGCCGTAGTACAGGGGAGCCTAATGAAAAACTGTTTTTT. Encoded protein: CASSRSTGEPNEKLFF.

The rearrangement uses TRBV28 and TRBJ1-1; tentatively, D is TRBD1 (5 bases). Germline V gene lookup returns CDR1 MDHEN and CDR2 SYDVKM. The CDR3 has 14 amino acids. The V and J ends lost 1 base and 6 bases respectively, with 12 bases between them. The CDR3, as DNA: TGTGCCAGCAGTTTATCTCTCGGGGGGGCTGAAGCTTTCTTT. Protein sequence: CASSLSLGGAEAFF.

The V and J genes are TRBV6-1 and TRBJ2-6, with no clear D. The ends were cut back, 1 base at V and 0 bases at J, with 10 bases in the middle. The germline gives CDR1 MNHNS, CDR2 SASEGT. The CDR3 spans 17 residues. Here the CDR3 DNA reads TGTGCCAGCAGTGAAGGAGTTTCGGGCTCTGGGGCCAACGTCCTGACTTTC. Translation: CASSEGVSGSGANVLTF.

The CDR3 DNA reads TGTGCCAGCAGCCAAGCTCTAGCGGGGGGGCCAGATACGCAGTATTTT. Its translation is CASSQALAGGPDTQYF. The gene calls are TRBV4-2 and TRBJ2-3, with 12 bases that match TRBD2. The CDR3 spans 16 residues. The ends lost 1 base at V and 4 bases at J; junction bases unmatched: 3. CDR1 and CDR2 (germline): LGHNA, YNFKEQ.

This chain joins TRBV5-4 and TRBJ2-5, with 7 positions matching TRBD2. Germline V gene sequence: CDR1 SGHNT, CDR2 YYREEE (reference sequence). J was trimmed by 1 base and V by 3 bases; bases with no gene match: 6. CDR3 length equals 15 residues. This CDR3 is CASSSRLALQETQYF. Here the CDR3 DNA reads TGTGCCAGCAGCTCCCGACTAGCCCTCCAAGAGACCCAGTACTTC.

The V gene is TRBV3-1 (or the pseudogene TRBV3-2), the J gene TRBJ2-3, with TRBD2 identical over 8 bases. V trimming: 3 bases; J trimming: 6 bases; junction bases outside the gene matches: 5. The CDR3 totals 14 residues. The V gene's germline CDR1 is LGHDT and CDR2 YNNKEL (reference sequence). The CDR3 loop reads CASSQGTSFDTQYF. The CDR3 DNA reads TGTGCCAGCAGCCAGGGGACTAGTTTCGATACGCAGTATTTT.

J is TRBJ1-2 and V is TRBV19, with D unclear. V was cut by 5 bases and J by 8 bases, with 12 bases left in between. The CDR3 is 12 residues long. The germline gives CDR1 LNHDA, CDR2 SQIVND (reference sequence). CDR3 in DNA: TGTGCCAGTAGTTATAACACCGCAGGCTACACCTTC. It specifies CASSYNTAGYTF.

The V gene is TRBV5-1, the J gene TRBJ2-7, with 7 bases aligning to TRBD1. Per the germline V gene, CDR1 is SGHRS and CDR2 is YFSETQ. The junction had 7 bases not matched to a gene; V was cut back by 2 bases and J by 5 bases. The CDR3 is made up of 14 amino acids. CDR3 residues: CASSFRPGGDEQYV. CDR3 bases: TGCGCCAGCAGCTTTAGGCCAGGGGGTGACGAGCAGTACGTC.

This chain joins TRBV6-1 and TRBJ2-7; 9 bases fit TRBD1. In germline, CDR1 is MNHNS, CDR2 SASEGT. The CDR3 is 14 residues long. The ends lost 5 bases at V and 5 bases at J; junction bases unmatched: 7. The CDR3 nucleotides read TGTGCCAGCAGTTCCCGGGACAGGGTCCACGAGCAGTACTTC. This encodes CASSSRDRVHEQYF.

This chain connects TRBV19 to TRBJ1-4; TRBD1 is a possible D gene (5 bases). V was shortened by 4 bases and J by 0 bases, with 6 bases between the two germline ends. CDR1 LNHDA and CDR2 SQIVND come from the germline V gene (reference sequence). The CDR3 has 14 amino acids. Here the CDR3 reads CASSTGTTNEKLFF. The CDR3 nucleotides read TGTGCCAGTAGTACAGGGACAACTAATGAAAAACTGTTTTTT.

CDR3 DNA: TGCGCCAGCAGCCAAGAACAGAATAACTATGGCTACACCTTC. Its protein product is CASSQEQNNYGYTF. The chain has TRBV4-1 and TRBJ1-2; D gene uncertain. Germline CDR1 reads MGHRA; CDR2 reads YSYEKL. This CDR3 has 14 amino acids. V lost 0 bases, J lost 1 base, and 6 bases lay in between.

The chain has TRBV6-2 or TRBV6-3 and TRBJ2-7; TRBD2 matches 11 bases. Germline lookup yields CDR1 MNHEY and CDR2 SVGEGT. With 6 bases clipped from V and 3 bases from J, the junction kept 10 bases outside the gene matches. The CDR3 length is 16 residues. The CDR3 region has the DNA TGTGCCAGCAGCCCACAGCGACTAGCGGGGATCTACGAGCAGTACTTC. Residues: CASSPQRLAGIYEQYF.

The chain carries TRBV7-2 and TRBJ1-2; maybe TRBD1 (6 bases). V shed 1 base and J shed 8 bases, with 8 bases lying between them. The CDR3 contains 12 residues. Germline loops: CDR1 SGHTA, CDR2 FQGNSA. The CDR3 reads CASSLEGEGYTF. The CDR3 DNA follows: TGTGCCAGCAGCTTAGAGGGGGAGGGCTACACCTTC.

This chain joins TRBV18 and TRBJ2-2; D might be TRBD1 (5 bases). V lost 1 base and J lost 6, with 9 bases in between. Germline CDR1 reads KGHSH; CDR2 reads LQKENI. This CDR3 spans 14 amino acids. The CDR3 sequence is CASSPLQGPGELFF. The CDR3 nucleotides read TGTGCCAGCTCACCACTTCAGGGTCCCGGGGAGCTGTTTTTT.

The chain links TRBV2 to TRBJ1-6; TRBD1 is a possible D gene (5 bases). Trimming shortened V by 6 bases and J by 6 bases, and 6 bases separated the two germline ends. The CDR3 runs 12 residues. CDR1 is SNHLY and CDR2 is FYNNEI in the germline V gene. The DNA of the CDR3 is TGTGCCAGCAGGGGGGGTAATTCACCCCTCCACTTT. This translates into CASRGGNSPLHF.

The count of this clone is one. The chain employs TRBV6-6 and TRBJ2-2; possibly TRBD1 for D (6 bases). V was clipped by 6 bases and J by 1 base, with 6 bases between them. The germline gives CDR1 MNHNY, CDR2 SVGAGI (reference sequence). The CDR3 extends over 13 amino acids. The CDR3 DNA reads TGTGCCAGCAGAGGGGGGAACACCGGGGAGCTGTTTTTT. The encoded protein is CASRGGNTGELFF.

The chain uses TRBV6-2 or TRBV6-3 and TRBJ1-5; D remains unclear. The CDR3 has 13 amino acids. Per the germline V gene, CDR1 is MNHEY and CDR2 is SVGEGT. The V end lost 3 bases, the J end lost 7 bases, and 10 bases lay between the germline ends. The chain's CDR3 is CASSYSEGQPQHF. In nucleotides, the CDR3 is TGTGCCAGCAGTTATAGTGAGGGACAGCCCCAGCATTTT.

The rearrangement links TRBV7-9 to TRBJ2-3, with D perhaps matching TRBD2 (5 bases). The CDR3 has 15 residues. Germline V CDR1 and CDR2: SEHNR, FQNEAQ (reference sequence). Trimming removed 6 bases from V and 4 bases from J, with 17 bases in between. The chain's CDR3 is CASSSISGSPDTQYF. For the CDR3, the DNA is TGTGCCAGCAGTTCCATAAGCGGATCCCCAGATACGCAGTATTTT.

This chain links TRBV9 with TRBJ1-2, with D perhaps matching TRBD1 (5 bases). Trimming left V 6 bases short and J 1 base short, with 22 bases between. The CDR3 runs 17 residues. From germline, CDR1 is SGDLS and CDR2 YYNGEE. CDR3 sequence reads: CASTGRGRAPDNYGYTF. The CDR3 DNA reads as TGTGCCAGCACTGGGAGGGGCAGGGCGCCCGATAACTATGGCTACACCTTC.

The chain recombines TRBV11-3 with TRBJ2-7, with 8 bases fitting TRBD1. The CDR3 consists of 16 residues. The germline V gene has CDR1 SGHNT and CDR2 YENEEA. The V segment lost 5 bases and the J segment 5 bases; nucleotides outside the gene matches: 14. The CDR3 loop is CASSPGQGSSIHEQYF. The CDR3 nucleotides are TGTGCCAGCAGCCCCGGACAGGGTAGCTCGATTCACGAGCAGTACTTC.

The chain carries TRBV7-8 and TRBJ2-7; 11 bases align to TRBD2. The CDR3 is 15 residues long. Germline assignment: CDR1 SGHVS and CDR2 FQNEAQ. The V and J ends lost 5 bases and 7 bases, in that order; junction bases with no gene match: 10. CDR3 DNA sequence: TGTGCCAGCAGCCCCTATAGCGGGGGGGCGGGTGAGCAGTACTTC. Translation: CASSPYSGGAGEQYF.

Here the CDR3 reads CASSLGRGNSGNTIYF. The DNA for the CDR3 is TGTGCCAGCAGCTTGGGGAGGGGAAACTCTGGAAACACCATATATTTT. The chain couples TRBV5-5 to TRBJ1-3; D possibly corresponds to TRBD1 (5 bases). This CDR3 has 16 residues. Germline lookup yields CDR1 SGHKS and CDR2 YYEKEE (reference sequence). The germline V and J ends were trimmed by 0 bases and 0 bases, with 10 bases remaining between them.

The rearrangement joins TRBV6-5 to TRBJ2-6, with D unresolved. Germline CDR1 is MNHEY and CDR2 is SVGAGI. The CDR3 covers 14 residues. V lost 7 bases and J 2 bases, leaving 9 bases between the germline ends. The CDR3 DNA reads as TGTGCCAGCAAAGTCGAGGCTGGGGCCAACGTCCTGACTTTC. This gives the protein CASKVEAGANVLTF.

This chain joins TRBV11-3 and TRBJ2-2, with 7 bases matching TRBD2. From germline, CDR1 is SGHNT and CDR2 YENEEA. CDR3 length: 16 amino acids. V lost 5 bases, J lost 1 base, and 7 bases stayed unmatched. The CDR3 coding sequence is TGTGCCAGCAGCCCAGAGGGGACTATGAACACCGGGGAGCTGTTTTTT. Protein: CASSPEGTMNTGELFF.

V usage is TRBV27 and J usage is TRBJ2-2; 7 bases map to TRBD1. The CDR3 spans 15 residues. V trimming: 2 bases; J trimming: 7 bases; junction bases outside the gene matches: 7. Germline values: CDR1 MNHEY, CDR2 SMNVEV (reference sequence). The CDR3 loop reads CASSLVTGVGGELFF. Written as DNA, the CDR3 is TGTGCCAGCAGTTTAGTAACAGGGGTTGGCGGGGAGCTGTTTTTT.

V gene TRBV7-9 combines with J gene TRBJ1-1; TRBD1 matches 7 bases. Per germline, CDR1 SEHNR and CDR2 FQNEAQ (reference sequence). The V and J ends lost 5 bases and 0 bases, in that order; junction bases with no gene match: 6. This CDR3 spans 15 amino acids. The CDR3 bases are TGTGCCAGCAGCCCCGGACAGGCGATGAACACTGAAGCTTTCTTT. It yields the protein CASSPGQAMNTEAFF.

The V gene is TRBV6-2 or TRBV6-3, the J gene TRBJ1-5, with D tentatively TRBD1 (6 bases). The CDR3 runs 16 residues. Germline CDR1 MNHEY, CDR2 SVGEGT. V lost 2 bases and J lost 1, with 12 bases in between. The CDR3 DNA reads TGTGCCAGCAGTTACCGGGGTCAGGGGAGCAATCAGCCCCAGCATTTT. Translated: CASSYRGQGSNQPQHF.

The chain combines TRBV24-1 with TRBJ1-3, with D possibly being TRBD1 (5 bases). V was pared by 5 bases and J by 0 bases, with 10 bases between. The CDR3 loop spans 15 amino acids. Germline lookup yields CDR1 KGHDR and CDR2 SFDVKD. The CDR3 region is CATSAGGTSGNTIYF. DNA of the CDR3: TGTGCCACCAGTGCCGGGGGTACCTCTGGAAACACCATATATTTT.

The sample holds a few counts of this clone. The CDR3 region has the DNA TGTGCCAGTAGTATAGCCCGGGACACCCCGGTTCCCCAGCATTTT. As protein: CASSIARDTPVPQHF. J is TRBJ1-5 and V is TRBV19; possibly TRBD1 for D (6 bases). The CDR3 covers 15 residues. Trimming took 1 base from V and 10 from J, leaving 17 bases between them. Germline-derived CDR1 and CDR2 are LNHDA and SQIVND (reference sequence).

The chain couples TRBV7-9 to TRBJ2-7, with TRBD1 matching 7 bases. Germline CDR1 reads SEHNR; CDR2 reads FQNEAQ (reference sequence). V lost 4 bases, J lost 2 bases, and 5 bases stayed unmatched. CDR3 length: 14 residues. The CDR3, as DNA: TGTGCCAGCAGCTCGCCAGGGGGAACCTACGAGCAGTACTTC. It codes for CASSSPGGTYEQYF. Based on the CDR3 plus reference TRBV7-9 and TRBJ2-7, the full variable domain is DTGVSQNPRHKITKRGQNVTFRCDPISEHNRLYWYRQTLGQGPEFLTYFQNEAQLEKSRLLSDRFSAERPKGSFSTLEIQRTEQGDSAMYLCASSSPGGTYEQYFGPGTRLTVT.